One and the same sample provided the 4 T cell receptor beta chains below, sequenced in a study of blood T cell repertoires in COVID-19. The data were produced by immunoSEQ multiplex PCR, yet TCRdb's version contains in-frame clones alone and is incomplete. The sample lists 60,000 or so clones, approximately 84% occurring once. Sequenced: peripheral blood. These receptors were taken from a man aged 55 to 70 with acute or convalescent COVID-19.

The rearrangement links TRBV5-1 to TRBJ1-2, with 8 nucleotides matching TRBD1. V was pared by 0 bases and J by 6 bases, with 4 bases of the junction left unmatched. The CDR3 runs to 14 residues. Looked up from germline, CDR1 is SGHRS and CDR2 is YFSETQ. The CDR3 here is CASSLGGTGDGYTF. The CDR3 nucleotides read TGCGCCAGCAGCTTGGGCGGGACAGGCGATGGCTACACCTTC. The whole variable domain, remainder taken from reference TRBV5-1 and TRBJ1-2, is KAGVTQTPRYLIKTRGQQVTLSCSPISGHRSVSWYQQTPGQGLQFLFEYFSETQRNKGNFPGRFSGRQFSNSRSEMNVSTLELGDSALYLCASSLGGTGDGYTFGSGTRLTVV.

CDR3 sequence: CASSRQGGSYNEQFF. CDR3 coding DNA: TGTGCCAGCAGCCGACAGGGCGGTTCCTACAATGAGCAGTTCTTC. The V call is TRBV5-4, the J call TRBJ2-1, with 7 bases lining up with TRBD1. V was clipped by 4 bases and J by 1 base; unmatched bases: 5. Germline V gene lookup returns CDR1 SGHNT and CDR2 YYREEE (reference sequence). CDR3 length: 15 residues.

The V and J genes are TRBV6-1 and TRBJ1-2; D call uncertain. With 2 bases removed from V and 1 base from J, the gap between germline ends came to 5 bases. The CDR3 length is 13 residues. The germline V gene has CDR1 MNHNS and CDR2 SASEGT. The CDR3 DNA sequence: TGTGCCAGCAGTGAACAGAATAACTATGGCTACACCTTC. It specifies CASSEQNNYGYTF.

The chain recombines TRBV7-3 with TRBJ1-1; D ambiguous. Germline assignment: CDR1 SGHTA and CDR2 FQGTGA. V shed 2 bases and J shed 5 bases, with 9 bases lying between them. The CDR3 loop spans 13 amino acids. CDR3 bases: TGTGCCAGCAGCTTACAAGAGGGAACTGAAGCTTTCTTT. Translation: CASSLQEGTEAFF.